The 14 T cell receptor beta chains reported below all come from one sample, sequenced in a study of cytomegalovirus exposure and HLA in healthy donors. The study ran its PCR with 60 Vbeta and 13 Jbeta primers. Clones were read by immunoSEQ multiplex PCR, and TCRdb kept only the in-frame ones, dropping some. The profile shows 210,000 or so clones, 75% to 80% of them singletons. The sequencing sample was made of PBMCs. The receptor source for this set is a man younger than 35 in good health and CMV-seronegative.

This clone was detected only a few times. This chain joins TRBV5-1 and TRBJ1-2; 9 bases agree with TRBD1. V lost 0 bases and J lost 0; bases outside the gene matches: 3. CDR3 length equals 16 residues. Germline CDR1 SGHRS, CDR2 YFSETQ. The DNA for the CDR3 is TGCGCCAGCAGCTTGGGAGGGACAGGGCCTAACTATGGCTACACCTTC. This sequence encodes CASSLGGTGPNYGYTF.

This clone is a singleton in its sample. The V gene is TRBV15, the J gene TRBJ2-3; 9 positions agree with TRBD2. CDR1 is LNHNV and CDR2 is YYDKDF in the germline V gene (reference sequence). After removal of 3 bases from V and 4 bases from J, the junction contained 8 bases not matched to a gene. The CDR3 is 16 amino acids. The CDR3, as DNA: TGTGCCACCAGCAGGTCCCGCGGGGGGGCTTCAGATACGCAGTATTTT. Amino acids: CATSRSRGGASDTQYF.

The V gene is TRBV9, the J gene TRBJ1-3; D gene ambiguous. The V gene lost 3 bases and the J gene lost 4 bases, with 5 bases spanning the gap. This CDR3 is built from 12 residues. Germline V gives CDR1 SGDLS, CDR2 YYNGEE. CDR3 DNA sequence: TGTGCCAGCAGCGGAGCAGGAAACACCATATATTTT. Amino acids: CASSGAGNTIYF.

The V and J genes are TRBV11-3 and TRBJ1-1; 11 bases match TRBD1. V shed 4 bases and J 6 bases; nucleotides not matched to a gene: 4. Germline loops: CDR1 SGHNT, CDR2 YENEEA. CDR3 length: 14 residues. The CDR3 sequence: CASSSGQGDAEAFF. In nucleotides, the CDR3 is TGTGCCAGCAGCTCGGGACAGGGGGACGCTGAAGCTTTCTTT.

This chain joins TRBV30 and TRBJ1-5; the D is unclear. The CDR3 runs 12 residues. Trimming took 4 bases from V and 3 from J, leaving 7 bases between them. Germline V gene lookup returns CDR1 GTSNPN and CDR2 SVGIG (reference sequence). CDR3 residues: CAWNIPNQPQHF. The CDR3 DNA follows: TGTGCCTGGAACATTCCCAATCAGCCCCAGCATTTT.

This rearrangement joins TRBV25-1 to TRBJ1-4; D is ambiguous. This CDR3 spans 16 amino acids. Trimming removed 2 bases at V and 0 bases at J, with 10 bases between. Germline loops: CDR1 MGHDK, CDR2 SYGVNS. The CDR3 sequence is CASSEVNSATNEKLFF. CDR3 nucleotide sequence: TGTGCCAGCAGTGAAGTCAACAGTGCAACTAATGAAAAACTGTTTTTT. Full variable domain (remainder filled in from reference TRBV25-1 and TRBJ1-4): EADIYQTPRYLVIGTGKKITLECSQTMGHDKMYWYQQDPGMELHLIHYSYGVNSTEKGDLSSESTVSRIRTEHFPLTLESARPSHTSQYLCASSEVNSATNEKLFFGSGTQLSVL.

Here the CDR3 DNA reads TGTGCCAGCAGCTTAGCAGGACAGGCGAAGAATGAAAAACTGTTTTTT. Its protein is CASSLAGQAKNEKLFF. The chain is built from TRBV7-9 and TRBJ1-4, with 7 bases fitting TRBD1. This CDR3 is built from 16 residues. J lost 5 bases, V lost 0 bases, and 6 bases had no gene match. The germline gives CDR1 SEHNR, CDR2 FQNEAQ (reference sequence).

This chain connects TRBV15 to TRBJ2-1; the D gene is possibly TRBD1 (5 bases). CDR3 length: 16 amino acids. Looked up from germline, CDR1 is LNHNV and CDR2 is YYDKDF (reference sequence). Between the trimmed V and J ends, which lost 5 bases and 6 bases, there was a span of 20 bases. The CDR3 nucleotides are TGTGCCACCAGCGCGATAGGGGCGGAGACCTTCAATGAGCAGTTCTTC. Its translation is CATSAIGAETFNEQFF.

The chain is built from TRBV19 and TRBJ2-7; possible D gene TRBD1, 5 bases. The V end lost 5 bases, the J end lost 1 base, and 24 bases lay between the germline ends. CDR3 length equals 18 residues. The germline V gene encodes CDR1 LNHDA and CDR2 SQIVND (reference sequence). The CDR3, as DNA: TGTGCCAGTAGTGACAACCCGAACGCATGGGGCCTTTCCTACGAGCAGTACTTC. The encoded protein is CASSDNPNAWGLSYEQYF.

CDR3 DNA: TGTGCCAGCAGCCAAGAAGGGTTGGGGGCTCATTCGTTGGGCTACACCTTC. Protein: CASSQEGLGAHSLGYTF. The gene calls are TRBV4-2 and TRBJ1-2, with D perhaps matching TRBD1 (6 bases). The V end was cut by 0 bases, the J end by 8 bases, with 22 bases between. This CDR3 region has 17 residues. Germline-derived CDR1 and CDR2 are LGHNA and YNFKEQ.

J is TRBJ1-1 and V is TRBV27; D ambiguous. The CDR3 runs to 13 residues. V dropped 3 bases and J dropped 4 bases, with 9 bases sitting between them. The germline V gene has CDR1 MNHEY and CDR2 SMNVEV (reference sequence). The DNA of the CDR3 is TGTGCCAGCAGTTTTGCGCGAGGCACTGAAGCTTTCTTT. Translation gives CASSFARGTEAFF.

This sequence joins TRBV4-3 and TRBJ2-7; D uncertain. The CDR3 length is 18 residues. V was clipped by 0 bases and J by 3 bases, with 21 bases between them. In germline, CDR1 is LGHNA, CDR2 YSLEER. The CDR3 region is CASSQDLMGTASNYEQYF. The CDR3 region has the DNA TGCGCCAGCAGCCAAGATCTCATGGGTACAGCCTCTAACTACGAGCAGTACTTC.

This clone was found a few times. This sequence joins TRBV7-2 and TRBJ2-1, with 8 positions matching TRBD2. Germline assignment: CDR1 SGHTA and CDR2 FQGNSA. CDR3 length: 14 amino acids. V shed 6 bases and J 9 bases; nucleotides not matched to a gene: 10. The DNA of the CDR3 is TGTGCCAGCAGACCGGGACTAGAAAACGGTGAGCAGTTCTTC. Translated: CASRPGLENGEQFF.

The rearrangement links TRBV6-1 to TRBJ1-2; TRBD1 is a possible D gene (6 bases). The V end was cut by 4 bases, the J end by 4 bases, with 16 bases between. The CDR3 spans 15 residues. Looked up from germline, CDR1 is MNHNS and CDR2 is SASEGT. Written as DNA, the CDR3 is TGTGCCAGCAGTGCAAACAGGGAACCCCTCTATGGCTACACCTTC. Its protein is CASSANREPLYGYTF.